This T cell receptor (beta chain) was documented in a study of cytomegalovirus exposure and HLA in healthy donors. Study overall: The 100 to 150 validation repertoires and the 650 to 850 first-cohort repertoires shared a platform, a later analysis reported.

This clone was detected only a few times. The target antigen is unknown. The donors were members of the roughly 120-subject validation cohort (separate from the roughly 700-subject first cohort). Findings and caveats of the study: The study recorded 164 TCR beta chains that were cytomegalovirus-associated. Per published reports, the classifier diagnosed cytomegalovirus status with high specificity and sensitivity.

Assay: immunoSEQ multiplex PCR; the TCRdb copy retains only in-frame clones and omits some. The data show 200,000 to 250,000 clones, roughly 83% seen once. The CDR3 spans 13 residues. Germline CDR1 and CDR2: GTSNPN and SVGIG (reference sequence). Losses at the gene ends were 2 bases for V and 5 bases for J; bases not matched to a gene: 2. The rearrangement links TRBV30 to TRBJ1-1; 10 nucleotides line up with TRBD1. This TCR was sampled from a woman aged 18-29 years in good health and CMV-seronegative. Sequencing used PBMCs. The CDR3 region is CAWSMGQGTEAFF. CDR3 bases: TGTGCCTGGAGTATGGGACAGGGGACTGAAGCTTTCTTT.